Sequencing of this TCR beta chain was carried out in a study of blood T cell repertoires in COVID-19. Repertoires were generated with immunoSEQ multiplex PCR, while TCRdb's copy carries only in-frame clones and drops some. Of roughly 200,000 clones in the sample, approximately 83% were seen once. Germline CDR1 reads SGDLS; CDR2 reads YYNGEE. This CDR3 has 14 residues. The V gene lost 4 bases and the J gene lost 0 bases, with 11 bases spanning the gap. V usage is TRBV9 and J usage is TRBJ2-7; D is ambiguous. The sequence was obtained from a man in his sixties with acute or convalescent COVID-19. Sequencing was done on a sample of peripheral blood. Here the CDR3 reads CASSLDRSSYEQYF. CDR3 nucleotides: TGTGCCAGCAGCCTAGACCGTAGCTCCTACGAGCAGTACTTC. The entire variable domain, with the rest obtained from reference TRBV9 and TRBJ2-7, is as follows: DSGVTQTPKHLITATGQRVTLRCSPRSGDLSVYWYQQSLDQGLQFLIQYYNGEERAKGNILERFSAQQFPDLHSELNLSSLELGDSALYFCASSLDRSSYEQYFGPGTRLTVT.